Detailed here is one TCR beta chain. Trimming cost V 2 bases and J 15 bases, with 14 bases left between them. This CDR3 region has 12 residues. Per germline, CDR1 MDHEN and CDR2 SYDVKM. This record comes from a study of OX40 agonist ivuxolimab in advanced cancers. The data were produced by immunoSEQ multiplex PCR, yet TCRdb's version contains in-frame clones alone and is incomplete. The data show some 97,000 clones, 75% to 95% seen once. Collection of blood occurred at baseline, at cycle 4 day 1, and at cycle 7 day 1. The chain links TRBV28 to TRBJ1-5; D might be TRBD1 (5 bases). This sequence was found in an adult with an advanced solid tumor such as melanoma, head and neck, liver or kidney cancer. Material: CD4+ or CD8+ T cells sorted from blood, obtained in a trial of the OX40 agonist ivuxolimab. The CDR3 nucleotides read TGTGCCAGCAGTTTAATTTCGTCGGGGGTGCATTTT. Translated, it gives CASSLISSGVHF. The variable domain in full, with the rest retrieved from reference TRBV28 and TRBJ1-5, is DVKVTQSSRYLVKRTGEKVFLECVQDMDHENMFWYRQDPGLGLRLIYFSYDVKMKEKGDIPEGYSVSREKKERFSLILESASTNQTSMYLCASSLISSGVHFGDGTRLSIL.